Shown below are 23 T cell receptor beta chains from a single sample sequenced in a study of identical twins. Each CDR3 protein is one row after TCRdb ran MiXCR on the 5' RACE reads. Of more than 650,000 distinct CDR3 sequences in the sample, less than 7% are singletons; the top ten hold about 2%. The sequenced material came from naive T cells sorted from blood. The source of these receptors is a man younger than 30 in good health.

This rearrangement joins TRBV5-1 to TRBJ2-5, with D hard to call. The V gene lost 3 bases and the J gene lost 2 bases, with 8 bases spanning the gap. Germline CDR1 reads SGHRS; CDR2 reads YFSETQ. The CDR3 is 13 amino acids. In nucleotides, the CDR3 is TGCGCCAGCAGCTCAGTGATACAAGAGACCCAGTACTTC. The encoded protein is CASSSVIQETQYF.

This clonotype came up a few times. At one end, the junction sequence differs from germline, possibly due to a read error. CDR3 nucleotides: TGTGCCAGCAGCCTACCTATAGCGGACTTTCGTTTT. Residues: CASSLPIADFRF. This sequence joins TRBV7-9 and TRBJ2-3, with D possibly matching TRBD2 (6 bases). Germline CDR1 is SEHNR and CDR2 is FQNEAQ (reference sequence). The CDR3 is made up of 12 amino acids. Variable domain in full (rest from reference TRBV7-9 and TRBJ2-3): DTGVSQNPRHKITKRGQNVTFRCDPISEHNRLYWYRQTLGQGPEFLTYFQNEAQLEKSRLLSDRFSAERPKGSFSTLEIQRTEQGDSAMYLCASSLPIADFRFGPGTRLTVL.

J is TRBJ1-5 and V is TRBV12-3 or TRBV12-4; D remains unclear. Trimming stripped 4 bases from V and 5 bases from J, with 9 bases between. This CDR3 has 13 residues. The CDR3: CASSSIVYQPQHF. The CDR3 region has the DNA TGTGCCAGCAGTTCGATAGTCTATCAGCCCCAGCATTTT.

This clonotype was seen a few times. V usage is TRBV13 and J usage is TRBJ2-7, with D perhaps assigned TRBD1 or TRBD2 (5 bases each). V was cut by 3 bases and J by 6 bases, with 15 bases left in between. CDR3 size: 14 residues. The germline CDR1 and CDR2 sequences are PRHDT and FYEKMQ (reference sequence). The CDR3 sequence: CASSFGNTGAEQYF. The CDR3 nucleotides read TGTGCCAGCAGCTTTGGGAATACCGGGGCCGAGCAGTACTTC.

This clonotype was observed a handful of times. A read error is possible here, since a much larger clone lies one base away. The chain uses TRBV7-8 and TRBJ2-7, with TRBD2 identical over 7 bases. V was pared by 1 base and J by 3 bases, with 3 bases of the junction left unmatched. The V gene's germline CDR1 is SGHVS and CDR2 FQNEAQ. The CDR3 has 14 residues. The CDR3 DNA is TGTGCCAGCAGCTTAGAGGCTAGCGGCTACGAGCAGTACGTC. Translating gives CASSLEASGYEQYV.

This clonotype showed up just a few times. The chain combines TRBV5-5 with TRBJ2-5; 8 positions match TRBD2. V dropped 4 bases and J dropped 4; count of bases not matched to a gene: 6. The germline V gene encodes CDR1 SGHKS and CDR2 YYEKEE (reference sequence). The CDR3 contains 14 residues. Here the CDR3 DNA reads TGTGCCAGCAGCGCTGGACTAGCAGCAGAGACCCAGTACTTC. This gives the protein CASSAGLAAETQYF.

This chain uses TRBV6-4 with TRBJ2-3, with D tentatively TRBD1 (6 bases). V lost 4 bases and J 2 bases, leaving 7 bases between the germline ends. Per the germline V gene, CDR1 is MRHNA and CDR2 is SNTAGT. The CDR3 is made up of 13 amino acids. In nucleotides, the CDR3 is TGTGCCAGCAGTGGGGACACCACAGATACGCAGTATTTT. Translation: CASSGDTTDTQYF.

The table lists this clonotype with many counts. The junction departs from the called germline gene at one end, perhaps through a read error. The rearrangement links TRBV5-6 to TRBJ2-7; 10 nucleotides align to TRBD1. CDR3 length: 12 amino acids. Germline values: CDR1 SGHDT, CDR2 YYEEEE. CDR3 residues: CASSISDRDRGF. Here the CDR3 DNA reads TGTGCCAGCAGCATCTCCGACCGGGACAGGGGCTTC.

This clonotype was found many times. The V call is TRBV5-1, the J call TRBJ2-1; D possibly corresponds to TRBD1 (6 bases). Looked up from germline, CDR1 is SGHRS and CDR2 is YFSETQ. The CDR3 contains 15 residues. Deletions cut 2 bases from V and 1 base from J, with 10 bases between. The CDR3 reads CASSFSTGSYNEQFF. For the CDR3, the DNA is TGCGCCAGCAGCTTTTCAACAGGGTCCTACAATGAGCAGTTCTTC.

The table lists this clonotype with many counts. V is TRBV6-6 and J is TRBJ2-7; no clear D. Deletions cut 5 bases from V and 0 bases from J, with 8 bases between. The CDR3 runs 13 residues. The germline CDR1 and CDR2 sequences are MNHNY and SVGAGI (reference sequence). The CDR3 DNA reads TGTGCCAGCAGTAGGGTTAGCTCCTACGAGCAGTACTTC. Residues: CASSRVSSYEQYF.

This clonotype was counted between two and nine times. The chain links TRBV11-3 to TRBJ2-1, with 8 positions matching TRBD2. The CDR3 is 15 amino acids. V lost 2 bases, J lost 8 bases, and 8 bases stayed unmatched. Per germline, CDR1 SGHNT and CDR2 YENEEA. CDR3 sequence: CASSLTERESHEQFF. CDR3 coding DNA: TGTGCCAGCAGCTTAACAGAGCGGGAGTCCCATGAGCAGTTCTTC.

V and J are TRBV2 and TRBJ1-5; D remains ambiguous. CDR1 SNHLY and CDR2 FYNNEI come from the germline V gene. Trimming removed 7 bases from V and 3 bases from J, with 13 bases in between. The CDR3 runs to 14 residues. DNA of the CDR3: TGTGCCAGCATGAGGTTCAGCACCAATCAGCCCCAGCATTTT. Translated, it gives CASMRFSTNQPQHF.

This clonotype occurred many times. This chain joins TRBV10-3 and TRBJ2-7; 8 bases match TRBD2. CDR3 length: 15 residues. Germline assignment: CDR1 ENHRY and CDR2 SYGVKD. J gave up 3 bases and V 4 bases, and 8 bases lay outside the gene matches. CDR3 in amino acids: CAISVFSGSVYEQYF. CDR3 nucleotides: TGTGCCATCAGTGTTTTCAGCGGGAGTGTCTACGAGCAGTACTTC.

This clonotype has ten or more counts. This sequence joins TRBV24-1 and TRBJ2-1, with D perhaps TRBD2 (6 bases). CDR1 and CDR2 (germline): KGHDR, SFDVKD. The CDR3 runs 17 residues. Deletions cut 3 bases from V and 9 bases from J, with 23 bases between. CDR3 protein: CATSDPSEGFGSPEQFF. CDR3 in DNA: TGTGCCACCAGTGATCCCTCGGAGGGCTTTGGTTCTCCTGAGCAGTTCTTC.

This clonotype was picked up many times. The chain employs TRBV27 and TRBJ2-3; D gene uncertain. This CDR3 spans 11 amino acids. The germline CDR1 and CDR2 sequences are MNHEY and SMNVEV (reference sequence). Trimming pared 8 bases from V and 6 bases from J, leaving 9 bases between. The CDR3 nucleotides read TGTGCCAGCCCCTCGCCGGATACGCAGTATTTT. This sequence encodes CASPSPDTQYF.

This clonotype has a count of ten or more. The junction departs from germline at one end; a sequencing error may be responsible. CDR3 DNA sequence: TGTGCCAGCACCCAAGAGGGGGCTATGAATGAGCAGTTCTTC. It yields the protein CASTQEGAMNEQFF. The chain combines TRBV4-2 with TRBJ2-1, with TRBD1 identical over 7 bases. There are 14 residues in the CDR3. The germline CDR1 and CDR2 sequences are LGHNA and YNFKEQ.

This clonotype showed up just a few times. The chain employs TRBV3-1 and TRBJ1-1; TRBD1 aligns across 7 bases. V was clipped by 4 bases and J by 4 bases; unmatched bases: 9. The CDR3 covers 15 residues. Germline-derived CDR1 and CDR2 are LGHDT and YNNKEL (reference sequence). The CDR3 protein is CASSPRTGWGTEAFF. The CDR3 DNA reads as TGTGCCAGCAGCCCCCGGACAGGCTGGGGCACTGAAGCTTTCTTT.

The chain has TRBV6-5 and TRBJ2-3, with D unclear. Germline V gene data show CDR1 as MNHEY and CDR2 as SVGAGI. The CDR3 has 12 residues. V dropped 2 bases and J dropped 5 bases, with 5 bases sitting between them. In DNA form, the CDR3 reads TGTGCCAGCAGTTACGGCGAAGATACGCAGTATTTT. Residues: CASSYGEDTQYF.

The chain carries TRBV24-1 and TRBJ2-1; 8 bases agree with TRBD2. Germline V gives CDR1 KGHDR, CDR2 SFDVKD. Losses at the gene ends were 2 bases for V and 9 bases for J; bases not matched to a gene: 17. The CDR3 loop spans 18 amino acids. CDR3 sequence (DNA): TGTGCCACCAGTGATTCCTCCCCTACCGGGACTAGTTGGATTGAGCAGTTCTTC. Amino acids: CATSDSSPTGTSWIEQFF.

There are a few counts of this clonotype. J is TRBJ1-2 and V is TRBV30; 7 bases are shared with TRBD1. CDR3 size: 13 residues. The germline V gene has CDR1 GTSNPN and CDR2 SVGIG (reference sequence). Trimming at V came to 8 bases and at J to 4 bases, leaving 10 bases not matched to a gene. Here the CDR3 DNA reads TGTGCCAATCAGGGGGAACCAGGCTATGGCTACACCTTC. Its protein is CANQGEPGYGYTF.

The sample holds many counts of this clonotype. V is TRBV20-1 and J is TRBJ2-1, with a weak D call TRBD2 (5 bases). Trimming pared 2 bases from V and 0 bases from J, leaving 14 bases between. The CDR3 contains 16 residues. In germline, CDR1 is DFQATT, CDR2 SNEGSKA (reference sequence). The DNA of the CDR3 is TGCAGTGCTAGAAATCTTGCCGGGAACTCCTACAATGAGCAGTTCTTC. It yields the protein CSARNLAGNSYNEQFF.

This clonotype was seen ten or more times. This rearrangement joins TRBV4-2 to TRBJ1-2, with 9 bases identical to TRBD1. The CDR3 sequence is 14 residues long. In germline, CDR1 is LGHNA, CDR2 YNFKEQ. J lost 7 bases, V lost 0 bases, and 3 bases had no gene match. As DNA, the CDR3 is TGTGCCAGCAGCCAAGAACAGGGGGCGCCTGGCTACACCTTC. This codes for CASSQEQGAPGYTF.

The chain employs TRBV5-1 and TRBJ2-6, with a possible D match to TRBD2 (6 bases). V was pared by 0 bases and J by 2 bases, with 9 bases between. Germline V gene data show CDR1 as SGHRS and CDR2 as YFSETQ. This CDR3 is built from 16 residues. The DNA of the CDR3 is TGCGCCAGCAGCTTGGACGGGAGCCCTGGGGCCAACGTCCTGACTTTC. Amino acids: CASSLDGSPGANVLTF. Drawing the rest from reference TRBV5-1 and TRBJ2-6, the complete variable domain is KAGVTQTPRYLIKTRGQQVTLSCSPISGHRSVSWYQQTPGQGLQFLFEYFSETQRNKGNFPGRFSGRQFSNSRSEMNVSTLELGDSALYLCASSLDGSPGANVLTFGAGSRLTVL.